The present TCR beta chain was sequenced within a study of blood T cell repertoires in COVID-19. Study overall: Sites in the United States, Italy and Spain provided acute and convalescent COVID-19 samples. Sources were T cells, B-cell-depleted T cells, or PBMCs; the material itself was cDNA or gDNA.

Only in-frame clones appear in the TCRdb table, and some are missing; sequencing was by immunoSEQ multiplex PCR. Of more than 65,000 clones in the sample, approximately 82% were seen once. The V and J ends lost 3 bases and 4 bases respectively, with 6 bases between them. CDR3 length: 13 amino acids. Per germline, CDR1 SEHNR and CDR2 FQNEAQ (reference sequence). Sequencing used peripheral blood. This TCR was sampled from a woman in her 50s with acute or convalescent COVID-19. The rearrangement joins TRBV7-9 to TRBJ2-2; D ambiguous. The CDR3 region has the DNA TGTGCCAGCAGCTTCCTAAGCACCGGGGAGCTGTTTTTT. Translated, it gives CASSFLSTGELFF. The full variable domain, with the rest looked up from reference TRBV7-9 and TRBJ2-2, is DTGVSQNPRHKITKRGQNVTFRCDPISEHNRLYWYRQTLGQGPEFLTYFQNEAQLEKSRLLSDRFSAERPKGSFSTLEIQRTEQGDSAMYLCASSFLSTGELFFGEGSRLTVL.